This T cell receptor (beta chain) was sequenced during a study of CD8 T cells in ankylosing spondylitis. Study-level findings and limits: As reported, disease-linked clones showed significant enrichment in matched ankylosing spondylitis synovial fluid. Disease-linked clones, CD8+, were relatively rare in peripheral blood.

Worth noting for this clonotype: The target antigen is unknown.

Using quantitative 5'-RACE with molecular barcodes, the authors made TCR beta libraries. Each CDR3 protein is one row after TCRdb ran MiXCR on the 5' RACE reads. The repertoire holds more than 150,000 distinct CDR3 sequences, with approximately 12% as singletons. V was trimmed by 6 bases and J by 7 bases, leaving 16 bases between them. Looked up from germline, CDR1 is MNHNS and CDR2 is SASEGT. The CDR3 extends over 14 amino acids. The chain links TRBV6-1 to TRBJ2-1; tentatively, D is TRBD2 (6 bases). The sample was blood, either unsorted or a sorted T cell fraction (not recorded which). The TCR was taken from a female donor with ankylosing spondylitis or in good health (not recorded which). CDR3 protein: CASSPRLVGNEQFF. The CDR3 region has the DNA TGTGCCAGCAGCCCAAGACTAGTGGGAAATGAGCAGTTCTTC.